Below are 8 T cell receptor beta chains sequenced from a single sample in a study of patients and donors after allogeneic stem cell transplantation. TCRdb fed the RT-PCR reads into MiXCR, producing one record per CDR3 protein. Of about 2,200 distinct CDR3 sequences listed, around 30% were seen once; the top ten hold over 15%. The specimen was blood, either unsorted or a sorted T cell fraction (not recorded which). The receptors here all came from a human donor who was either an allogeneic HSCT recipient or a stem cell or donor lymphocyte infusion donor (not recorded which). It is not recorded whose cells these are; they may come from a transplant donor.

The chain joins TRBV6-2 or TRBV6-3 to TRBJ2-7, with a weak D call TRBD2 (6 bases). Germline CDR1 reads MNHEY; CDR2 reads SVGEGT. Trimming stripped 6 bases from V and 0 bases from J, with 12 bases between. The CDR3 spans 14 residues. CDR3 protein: CASSYVGGSYEQYF. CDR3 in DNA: TGTGCCAGCAGCTATGTGGGGGGCTCCTACGAGCAGTACTTC.

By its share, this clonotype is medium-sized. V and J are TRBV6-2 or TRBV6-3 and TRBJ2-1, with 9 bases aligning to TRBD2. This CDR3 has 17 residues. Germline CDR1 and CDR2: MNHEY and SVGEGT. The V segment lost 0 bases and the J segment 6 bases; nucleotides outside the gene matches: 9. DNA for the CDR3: TGTGCCAGCAGTTACTCCCCCCCTAGCGGGATATTCAATGAGCAGTTCTTC. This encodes CASSYSPPSGIFNEQFF.

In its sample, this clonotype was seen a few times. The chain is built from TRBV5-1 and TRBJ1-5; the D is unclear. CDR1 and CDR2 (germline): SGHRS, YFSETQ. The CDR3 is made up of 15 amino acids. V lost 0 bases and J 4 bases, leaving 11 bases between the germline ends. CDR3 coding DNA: TGCGCCAGCAGCTTGGCCGCGGGAATTAATCAGCCCCAGCATTTT. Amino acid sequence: CASSLAAGINQPQHF.

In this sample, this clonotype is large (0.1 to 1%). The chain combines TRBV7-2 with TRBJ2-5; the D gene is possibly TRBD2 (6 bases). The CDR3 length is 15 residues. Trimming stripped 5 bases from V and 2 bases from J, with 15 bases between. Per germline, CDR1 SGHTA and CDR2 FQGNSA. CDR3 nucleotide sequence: TGTGCCAGCAGCCCGACGGACGGGGGACAAGAGACCCAGTACTTC. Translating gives CASSPTDGGQETQYF.

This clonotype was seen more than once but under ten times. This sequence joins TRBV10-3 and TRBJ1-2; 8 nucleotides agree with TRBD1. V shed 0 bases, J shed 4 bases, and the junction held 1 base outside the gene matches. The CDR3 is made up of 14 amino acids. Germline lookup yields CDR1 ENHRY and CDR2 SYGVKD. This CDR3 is CAISESDRGYGYTF. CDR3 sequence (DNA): TGTGCCATCAGTGAGTCCGACAGGGGCTATGGCTACACCTTC.

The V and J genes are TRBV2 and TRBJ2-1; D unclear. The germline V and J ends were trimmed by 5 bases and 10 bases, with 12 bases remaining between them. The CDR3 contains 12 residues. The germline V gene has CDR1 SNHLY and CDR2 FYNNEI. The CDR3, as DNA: TGTGCCAGCAGTCCCCAGGCAACGGAGCAGTTCTTC. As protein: CASSPQATEQFF.

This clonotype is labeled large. The CDR3 sequence: CATSRDRAGEQFF. CDR3 sequence (DNA): TGTGCCACCAGCAGAGATCGAGCAGGCGAGCAGTTCTTC. The chain couples TRBV15 to TRBJ2-1; D not resolved. CDR3 length: 13 residues. The V and J ends lost 0 bases and 10 bases respectively, with 10 bases between them. The germline gives CDR1 LNHNV, CDR2 YYDKDF (reference sequence).

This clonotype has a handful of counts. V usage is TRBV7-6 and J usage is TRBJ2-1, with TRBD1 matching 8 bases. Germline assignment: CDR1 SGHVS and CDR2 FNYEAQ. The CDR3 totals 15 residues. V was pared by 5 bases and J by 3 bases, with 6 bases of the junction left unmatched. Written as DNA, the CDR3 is TGTGCCAGCAGCCGTGGACAGGGTGACTACAATGAGCAGTTCTTC. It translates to CASSRGQGDYNEQFF. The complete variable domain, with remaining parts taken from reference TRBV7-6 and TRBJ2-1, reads GAGVSQSPRYKVTKRGQDVALRCDPISGHVSLYWYRQALGQGPEFLTYFNYEAQQDKSGLPNDRFSAERPEGSISTLTIQRTEQRDSAMYRCASSRGQGDYNEQFFGPGTRLTVL.